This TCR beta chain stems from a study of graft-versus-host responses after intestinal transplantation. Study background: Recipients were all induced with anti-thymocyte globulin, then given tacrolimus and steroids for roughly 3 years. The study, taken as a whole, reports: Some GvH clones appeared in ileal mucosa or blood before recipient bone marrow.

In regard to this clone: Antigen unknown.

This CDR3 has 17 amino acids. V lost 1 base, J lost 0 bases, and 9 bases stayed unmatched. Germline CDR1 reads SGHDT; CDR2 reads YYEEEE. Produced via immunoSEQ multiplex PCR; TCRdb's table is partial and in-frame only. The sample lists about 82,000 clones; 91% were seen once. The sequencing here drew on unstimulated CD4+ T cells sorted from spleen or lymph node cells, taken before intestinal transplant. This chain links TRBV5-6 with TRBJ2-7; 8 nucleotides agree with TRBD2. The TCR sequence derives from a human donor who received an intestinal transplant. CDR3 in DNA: TGTGCCAGCAGCTTGAGGGCGGGGGGACCCAGCTCCTACGAGCAGTACTTC. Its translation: CASSLRAGGPSSYEQYF. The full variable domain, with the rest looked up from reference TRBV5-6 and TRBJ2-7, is DAGVTQSPTHLIKTRGQQVTLRCSPKSGHDTVSWYQQALGQGPQFIFQYYEEEERQRGNFPDRFSGHQFPNYSSELNVNALLLGDSALYLCASSLRAGGPSSYEQYFGPGTRLTVT.